These T cell receptor beta chains were read from a single sample in a study of identical twins. TCRdb fed the 5' RACE reads into MiXCR, producing one record per CDR3 protein. Among around 650,000 distinct CDR3 sequences, less than 9% were seen once, and the ten largest hold 1.6%. The data were also submitted as part of a second study, on yellow fever vaccine responses in identical twins.

Sequenced: PBMCs. The source is a woman aged 18 to 35 in good health. The CDR3 runs from the conserved cysteine through the conserved F or W. A D gene is named only where the DNA matches it firmly. Where a row states a size, it is once, few, many or the class of an expanded clone; other rows omit it.

cdr3_length: 13
clone_size: .
d_call: TRBD1
j_call: TRBJ1-1
v_call: TRBV29-1
cdr3_nt: TGCAGCGCAGAGACAGGGGGGAACACTGAAGCTTTCTTT
cdr3_aa: CSAETGGNTEAFF

cdr3_length: 13
clone_size: .
d_call: .
j_call: TRBJ2-2
v_call: TRBV29-1
cdr3_nt: TGCAGCGTGTGGGTTGAGGCGGGCGGGGAGCTGTTTTTT
cdr3_aa: CSVWVEAGGELFF

cdr3_length: 15
clone_size: .
d_call: .
j_call: TRBJ2-4
v_call: TRBV12-3/TRBV12-4
cdr3_nt: TGTGCCAGCAGGGGAGAGGGGCAGATGCAAAACATTCAGTACTTC
cdr3_aa: CASRGEGQMQNIQYF

cdr3_length: 14
clone_size: few
d_call: TRBD1
j_call: TRBJ1-2
v_call: TRBV6-1
cdr3_nt: TGTGCCAGCACCGCCTCCGACAGGGCGTTTGGCTACACCTTC
cdr3_aa: CASTASDRAFGYTF

cdr3_length: 15
clone_size: many
d_call: .
j_call: TRBJ2-1
v_call: TRBV12-3/TRBV12-4
cdr3_nt: TGTGCCAGCAGGGCCGGATTAGCGGAGTACAATGAGCAGTTCTTC
cdr3_aa: CASRAGLAEYNEQFF

cdr3_length: 12
clone_size: many
d_call: .
j_call: TRBJ2-5
v_call: TRBV29-1
cdr3_nt: TGCAGCGTTGAGAAGCAACTGGAGACCCAGTACTTC
cdr3_aa: CSVEKQLETQYF

cdr3_length: 15
clone_size: .
d_call: .
j_call: TRBJ1-2
v_call: TRBV12-3/TRBV12-4
cdr3_nt: TGTGCCAGCAGTTTATCTGGCGCCTTTGGCTATGGCTACACCTTC
cdr3_aa: CASSLSGAFGYGYTF

cdr3_length: 14
clone_size: .
d_call: .
j_call: TRBJ1-5
v_call: TRBV20-1
cdr3_nt: TGCAGTGCTAGAAACCGGGACAGCAATCAGCCCCAGCATTTT
cdr3_aa: CSARNRDSNQPQHF

cdr3_length: 15
clone_size: .
d_call: TRBD1
j_call: TRBJ2-2
v_call: TRBV3-1
cdr3_nt: TGTGCCAGCTCGGACAGGGGGCCAGACACCGGGGAGCTGTTTTTT
cdr3_aa: CASSDRGPDTGELFF

cdr3_length: 13
clone_size: .
d_call: .
j_call: TRBJ2-5
v_call: TRBV2
cdr3_nt: TGTGCCAGCAGTGGTACGGTATGGGAGACCCAGTACTTC
cdr3_aa: CASSGTVWETQYF

cdr3_length: 14
clone_size: few
d_call: .
j_call: TRBJ2-5
v_call: TRBV12-3/TRBV12-4
cdr3_nt: TGTGCCAGCAGTTTAGGATTTACGGGGGAGACCCAGTACTTC
cdr3_aa: CASSLGFTGETQYF

cdr3_length: 15
clone_size: few
d_call: .
j_call: TRBJ2-7
v_call: TRBV11-2
cdr3_nt: TGTGCCAGCAGCCAAGGGGGGTTGGCCTCCTACGAGCAGTACTTC
cdr3_aa: CASSQGGLASYEQYF

cdr3_length: 12
clone_size: many
d_call: .
j_call: TRBJ2-7
v_call: TRBV6-6
cdr3_nt: TGTGCCAGTAGGGAGTACGACTACGAGCAGTACTTC
cdr3_aa: CASREYDYEQYF

cdr3_length: 16
clone_size: few
d_call: TRBD2
j_call: TRBJ2-5
v_call: TRBV5-6
cdr3_nt: TGTGCCAGCAGCTTCCCTACTAGCGTTTTTCAAGAGACCCAGTACTTC
cdr3_aa: CASSFPTSVFQETQYF

cdr3_length: 14
clone_size: .
d_call: .
j_call: TRBJ1-1
v_call: TRBV6-5
cdr3_nt: TGTGCCAGCAGTTACCCGGGCTTCAACACTGAAGCTTTCTTT
cdr3_aa: CASSYPGFNTEAFF

cdr3_length: 12
clone_size: .
d_call: TRBD2
j_call: TRBJ2-1
v_call: TRBV20-1
cdr3_nt: TGCAGTGCCCAACCCGGGGGGTATGAGCAGTTCTTC
cdr3_aa: CSAQPGGYEQFF

cdr3_length: 14
clone_size: few
d_call: TRBD2
j_call: TRBJ2-7
v_call: TRBV12-3/TRBV12-4
cdr3_nt: TGTGCCAGCAGTACTCTAGCGGGAGGTCCGGTGCAGTACTTC
cdr3_aa: CASSTLAGGPVQYF

cdr3_length: 16
clone_size: few
d_call: .
j_call: TRBJ2-1
v_call: TRBV10-3
cdr3_nt: TGTGCCATCAGCCTACTAGCCGGAAGCTCCTACAATGAGCAGTTCTTC
cdr3_aa: CAISLLAGSSYNEQFF

cdr3_length: 16
clone_size: .
d_call: .
j_call: TRBJ1-5
v_call: TRBV7-2
cdr3_nt: TGTGCCAGCAGCTTTAGGGGAGGGCATAGCAATCAGCCCCAGCATTTT
cdr3_aa: CASSFRGGHSNQPQHF

cdr3_length: 14
clone_size: few
d_call: .
j_call: TRBJ2-3
v_call: TRBV29-1
cdr3_nt: TGCAGCTTCGGAGGGACATCCAGCACAGATACGCAGTATTTT
cdr3_aa: CSFGGTSSTDTQYF

cdr3_length: 14
clone_size: few
d_call: .
j_call: TRBJ2-2
v_call: TRBV6-1
cdr3_nt: TGTGCCAGCAACGGCCTCCGGGACACCGGGGAGCTGTTTTTT
cdr3_aa: CASNGLRDTGELFF

cdr3_length: 16
clone_size: .
d_call: .
j_call: TRBJ2-1
v_call: TRBV5-1
cdr3_nt: TGCGCCAGCAGCTTGGCTGGTAGCCGCGCCTACAATGAGCAGTTCTTC
cdr3_aa: CASSLAGSRAYNEQFF

cdr3_length: 15
clone_size: .
d_call: .
j_call: TRBJ2-7
v_call: TRBV28
cdr3_nt: TGTGCCAGCAGTGGTCTTTTGATGCGGGACTACGAGCAGTACTTC
cdr3_aa: CASSGLLMRDYEQYF

cdr3_length: 17
clone_size: many
d_call: .
j_call: TRBJ1-1
v_call: TRBV6-5
cdr3_nt: TGTGCCAGCAGTTCCCGCTTTGGAACAGGGATGAACACTGAAGCTTTCTTT
cdr3_aa: CASSSRFGTGMNTEAFF

cdr3_length: 13
clone_size: few
d_call: .
j_call: TRBJ1-3
v_call: TRBV7-8
cdr3_nt: TGTGCCAGCAGCTTGGGGTGGGGAAACACCATATATTTT
cdr3_aa: CASSLGWGNTIYF

cdr3_length: 13
clone_size: .
d_call: .
j_call: TRBJ2-6
v_call: TRBV29-1
cdr3_nt: TGCAGCGTTTTTGCAGCTGGGGCCAACGTCCTGACTTTC
cdr3_aa: CSVFAAGANVLTF